This T cell receptor beta chain derives from a study of cytomegalovirus exposure and HLA in healthy donors listed by TCRdb under 2017. With regard to the full study: According to a later analysis, one platform produced both the 100 to 150 validation repertoires and the approximately 660 repertoires of the first cohort. The study aimed to test whether signatures of past pathogen exposure could be identified by cataloging public T cell receptors. In addition to the first cohort of several hundred subjects, a separate validation cohort of 120 different subjects was used. The study combined high-throughput TCR immunosequencing, statistical association of individual TCRs with disease status, and machine learning to predict cytomegalovirus infection status.

On this clone itself: What this receptor recognizes is not known. No base qualities exist here, and no much larger clone lies one base off it.

Separate from the roughly 700-subject first cohort, the validation cohort of roughly 120 subjects was the group to which the donors belonged. The receptor library was made with the immunoSEQ multiplex PCR assay. The paper's data handling went like this. A statistical classification framework was built to diagnose cytomegalovirus status from the catalog of TCR beta chain sequences. The source is immuneACCESS, and TCRdb retained only in-frame sequences with V and J called. Part of the clones is not carried over; for the studies checked, unresolved V genes explain less than half of this, and the remainder is unexplained. The D gene and trimming were derived from the DNA, and the V and J assignments and clone size from that table. The sample data list around 52,000 clones, and 88% of these were observed just once. The ten top clones hold less than 7% of the sample. The paper's findings and limits, for the study overall: The classifier was reported to diagnose cytomegalovirus status with high specificity and sensitivity in both the original and validation cohorts. A later analysis had no HLA typing for the validation cohort, so co-occurrence there was scored across all 130 or so repertoires. A later analysis found that TCRs clustered in the first cohort also tended to co-occur in the approximately 120 validation repertoires, with approximately 94% of cluster scores above 0. In vitro tests confirmed that a few of the cytomegalovirus-associated TCR beta chains recognize cytomegalovirus antigens. The authors suggested that the approach could potentially be generalized to other disease states and immunological phenotypes. Most TCR sequences were seen in very few donors, while some public TCRs were found in many individuals. In the study, around 150 TCR beta chains were listed as associated with cytomegalovirus.

The TCR originated in a woman younger than 45 in good health and CMV-seronegative. Material for sequencing was PBMCs.

CDR3 region: CASSQGTGGVTGELFF. Read as DNA, the sequence is TGTGCCAGCAGCCAGGGGACAGGGGGTGTCACCGGGGAGCTGTTTTTT. The sequence is built from TRBV5-4 and TRBJ2-2, with 11 bases in between that match TRBD1. The germline V gene (reference sequence) yields SGHNT for CDR1 and YYREEE for CDR2. Trimming leaves V shorter by 4 bases and J shorter by 4 bases, with the junction holding 6 bases beyond the gene matches. The CDR3 starts with the cysteine, ends with the phenylalanine, and has 16 residues. Just the 48-base CDR3 DNA is kept, in frame starting at base 1.